The 11 T cell receptor beta chains presented below share a single source sample, sequenced in a study of OX40 agonist ivuxolimab in advanced cancers. Libraries were prepared by immunoSEQ multiplex PCR; TCRdb keeps only in-frame clonotypes and omits some of them. The sample has under 85,000 clones, about 90% seen once; the top ten hold under 3.5%. Sequencing used CD4+ or CD8+ T cells sorted from blood, obtained in a trial of the OX40 agonist ivuxolimab. These receptors all come from an adult with an advanced solid tumor such as melanoma, head and neck, liver or kidney cancer.

This chain connects TRBV5-1 to TRBJ1-1; D call uncertain. Germline V gives CDR1 SGHRS, CDR2 YFSETQ. This CDR3 is built from 16 residues. The germline V and J ends were trimmed by 0 bases and 0 bases, with 12 bases remaining between them. In DNA form, the CDR3 reads TGCGCCAGCAGCTTGGATCAGCGGGCCATGAACACTGAAGCTTTCTTT. Amino acid sequence: CASSLDQRAMNTEAFF.

This chain joins TRBV14 and TRBJ2-1; tentative D call: TRBD2 (6 bases). V was pared by 4 bases and J by 4 bases, with 11 bases between. The CDR3 is 14 amino acids. Germline assignment: CDR1 SGHDN and CDR2 FVKESK. The CDR3 sequence is CASSLLSGYNEQFF. The DNA of the CDR3 is TGTGCCAGCAGCCTTCTTAGCGGTTACAATGAGCAGTTCTTC.

This chain uses TRBV5-1 with TRBJ1-3; maybe TRBD1 (5 bases). Germline CDR1 and CDR2: SGHRS and YFSETQ. CDR3 length: 14 residues. Trimming took 7 bases from V and 3 from J, leaving 14 bases between them. The CDR3 loop is CASGQQGFGNTIYF. Written as DNA, the CDR3 is TGCGCCAGCGGCCAGCAGGGATTTGGAAACACCATATATTTT.

In its sample, this clone was seen once. The rearrangement joins TRBV10-2 to TRBJ2-5; D call uncertain. The CDR3 is 12 residues long. With 7 bases removed from V and 1 base from J, the gap between germline ends came to 7 bases. The germline V gene encodes CDR1 WSHSY and CDR2 SAAADI. The chain's CDR3 is CASTAGQETQYF. The CDR3 DNA reads as TGCGCCAGCACTGCAGGCCAAGAGACCCAGTACTTC.

The genes are TRBV30 and TRBJ2-2; 7 nucleotides agree with TRBD2. Trimming took 3 bases from V and 1 from J; bases not matched to a gene: 8. The CDR3 covers 16 residues. CDR1 is GTSNPN and CDR2 is SVGIG in the germline V gene (reference sequence). The CDR3 sequence is CAWRTGERGNTGELFF. The CDR3 region has the DNA TGTGCCTGGAGAACTGGGGAGCGGGGGAACACCGGGGAGCTGTTTTTT.

V gene TRBV11-2 combines with J gene TRBJ2-2; 9 bases are a match to TRBD1. Losses at the gene ends were 5 bases for V and 3 bases for J; bases not matched to a gene: 7. This CDR3 has 16 amino acids. Per germline, CDR1 SGHAT and CDR2 FQNNGV. The CDR3 is CASSQDRGLDTGELFF. CDR3 nucleotides: TGTGCCAGCAGCCAGGACAGGGGTTTAGACACCGGGGAGCTGTTTTTT.

The chain links TRBV5-1 to TRBJ1-3; TRBD1 matches 8 bases. The CDR3 has 14 residues. In germline, CDR1 is SGHRS, CDR2 YFSETQ. V shed 4 bases, J shed 2 bases, and the junction held 2 bases outside the gene matches. DNA of the CDR3: TGCGCCAGCAGCGCGGACAGGGCTGGAAACACCATATATTTT. It translates to CASSADRAGNTIYF.

The chain is built from TRBV7-2 and TRBJ2-2; the D is unclear. CDR3 size: 14 residues. V was shortened by 0 bases and J by 1 base, with 3 bases between the two germline ends. Germline assignment: CDR1 SGHTA and CDR2 FQGNSA. CDR3 in DNA: TGTGCCAGCAGCTTAGCGGGGAACACCGGGGAGCTGTTTTTT. It translates to CASSLAGNTGELFF.

The V gene is TRBV2, the J gene TRBJ2-7; no reliable D call. CDR3 size: 15 residues. From germline, CDR1 is SNHLY and CDR2 FYNNEI. V was trimmed by 4 bases and J by 5 bases, leaving 18 bases between them. The CDR3 sequence is CASSVFIEGQNEQYF. CDR3 sequence (DNA): TGTGCCAGCAGTGTTTTTATCGAAGGTCAGAACGAGCAGTACTTC.

The chain links TRBV19 to TRBJ1-5; D call uncertain. V lost 4 bases to trimming and J lost 5 bases, with 9 bases between them. The germline CDR1 and CDR2 sequences are LNHDA and SQIVND (reference sequence). This CDR3 is 13 amino acids long. The CDR3 loop is CASSTQVDQPQHF. CDR3 nucleotides: TGTGCCAGTAGTACCCAGGTTGATCAGCCCCAGCATTTT.

The V call is TRBV27, the J call TRBJ2-5; TRBD1 matches 11 bases. Trimming removed 6 bases from V and 2 bases from J; junction bases left unmatched: 5. CDR1 and CDR2 (germline): MNHEY, SMNVEV (reference sequence). The CDR3 is made up of 15 amino acids. The chain's CDR3 is CASRAGTGGQETQYF. CDR3 nucleotide sequence: TGTGCCAGCAGGGCCGGGACAGGGGGACAAGAGACCCAGTACTTC.